This T cell receptor (beta chain) was documented in a study of blood T cell repertoires in COVID-19. Trimming took off 5 bases at V and 2 bases at J, with 13 bases between the two ends. Germline V gene data show CDR1 as LGHDT and CDR2 as YNNKEL (reference sequence). This CDR3 contains 14 residues. Methods used by the authors: Using reference gene primer amplification, nucleated cell counts were estimated. Method: immunoSEQ multiplex PCR; TCRdb's copy keeps in-frame clones and lacks some. V and J calls and clone size come straight from that table; D and trimming were deduced from the DNA. Here the sample spans roughly 250,000 clones, approximately 85% being singletons. Seattle's cohort entered during active infection and was followed longitudinally.

This receptor was taken from a human donor with COVID-19, enrolled during active disease. The donor label of this sample is uncertain. Source material: peripheral blood. The J gene is TRBJ2-7, the V gene TRBV3-1 (or the pseudogene TRBV3-2), with a possible D match to TRBD1 (6 bases). Here the CDR3 reads CASSTPGVTYEQYF. In DNA form, the CDR3 reads TGTGCCAGCAGCACCCCAGGGGTCACCTACGAGCAGTACTTC.